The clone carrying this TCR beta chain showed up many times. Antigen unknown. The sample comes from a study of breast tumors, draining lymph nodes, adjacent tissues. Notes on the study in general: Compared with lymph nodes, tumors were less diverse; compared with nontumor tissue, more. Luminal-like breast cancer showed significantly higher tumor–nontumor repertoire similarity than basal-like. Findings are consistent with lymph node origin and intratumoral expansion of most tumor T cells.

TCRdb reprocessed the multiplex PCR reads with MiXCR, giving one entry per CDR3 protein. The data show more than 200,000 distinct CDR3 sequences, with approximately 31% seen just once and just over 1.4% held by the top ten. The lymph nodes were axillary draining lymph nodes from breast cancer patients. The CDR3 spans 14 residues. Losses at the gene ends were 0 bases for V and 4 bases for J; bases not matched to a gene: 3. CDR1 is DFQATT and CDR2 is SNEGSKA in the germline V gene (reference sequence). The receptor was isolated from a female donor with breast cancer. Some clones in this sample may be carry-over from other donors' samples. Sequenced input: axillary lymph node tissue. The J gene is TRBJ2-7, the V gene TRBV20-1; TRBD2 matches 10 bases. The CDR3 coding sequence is TGCAGTGCTAGAGAAATAGCGGGAGGATACGAGCAGTACTTC. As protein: CSAREIAGGYEQYF.